This TCR beta chain is from a study of blood T cell repertoires in COVID-19 (dated by TCRdb to the early 2020s). A note on the overall study: Samples from collaborators originated in the United States, Italy and Spain and spanned both the acute and convalescent phases of COVID-19. The prospective study material was composed of cDNA or gDNA derived from T cells, B-cell-depleted T cells, or PBMCs. Subjects who had been exposed to COVID-19, were actively infected with it, or had recovered from it provided the deeply sampled blood TCRbeta repertoires that made up the dataset. The repertoires were released in a freely available public database intended as a resource for research on the immune response to SARS-CoV-2. The samples were drawn from the first 160 participants of the ongoing ImmuneRACE study and from some 1,300 subjects provided by 6 global collaborators. Nearly every sample came with metadata listing a de-identified subject ID, COVID-19 status, age in years and sex. Where available, HLA class I and class II types were taken from metadata supplied by the sample provider and were not determined by assay-based typing.

Overall study results and their limits: The quantity of clinical and demographic metadata differed by source and by participant and was supplied without curation.

TCRbeta CDR3 regions were amplified from genomic DNA by means of the immunoSEQ Assay, a bias-controlled multiplex PCR. The study's processing was this. The number of nucleated cells in each sample was estimated by amplification of reference gene primers within the assay. To quantify the absolute abundance of each unique TCRbeta CDR3 rearrangement, sequence reads were collapsed and filtered. For each sample, productive Simpson clonality was calculated as the square root of Simpson's diversity index over productive rearrangements. In TCRdb, the immuneACCESS table is reduced to in-frame sequences with V and J assigned. These tables do not hold every clone; where another copy was compared, an unresolved V gene accounts for under half, and the others remain unexplained. Clone size and the V and J calls come from that table; the DNA yielded D and trimming. For this sample there are a few hundred thousand clones; about 81% appear just once. The ten most abundant clones make up around 9% of the sample.

A note on this clone: It has no known antigen specificity. No per-base quality is available; no much larger clone lies one base away.

In the prospective study, participants were roughly 18 to 100 years old, resided in about two dozen geographic areas of the United States, and were enrolled through a virtual design. In the prospective study, participants were assigned to cohorts based on the clinical history participants reported in a screening survey and a study questionnaire. For ImmuneRACE Cohort 3, a participant was defined as recovered based on two consecutive negative NP/OP PCR tests, clearance by a healthcare professional, or resolution of symptoms. Each participant in the prospective study had whole blood, serum and a nasopharyngeal or oropharyngeal swab collected by mobile phlebotomists. Prospective study participants could optionally give additional blood draws and questionnaires over a 2-month period. Blood samples from the prospective study were shipped frozen or at room temperature prior to DNA extraction. This sequence originates from a man aged 40-50 years who had recovered from COVID-19. Sequencing used PBMCs or T cells enriched from blood (not recorded which).

The DNA is as follows: TGCAGTGCTATTGACAGGGAAGCTTTCTTT. This yields the protein CSAIDREAFF. Recombination joined TRBV20-1 with TRBJ1-1; the D segment could be TRBD1, given 6 matching bases. The CDR3 covers 10 residues, taking in both the cysteine and the phenylalanine. The only DNA kept is the CDR3, 30 bases in frame from the first base. For CDR1 and CDR2, the germline V gene (reference sequence) lists DFQATT and SNEGSKA. V sheds 4 bases and J sheds 8 bases, leaving 8 bases between their ends.